Below, 28 T cell receptor beta chains from the same sample are listed, as sequenced in a study of blood T cell repertoires in COVID-19. Assay used: immunoSEQ multiplex PCR; TCRdb lists only in-frame clones, some missing. Altogether roughly 200,000 clones are present, 88% being singletons, with the ten largest covering 2.6%. Sequencing was performed on PBMCs or T cells enriched from blood (not recorded which). The receptors come from a woman aged 25 to 45 who had recovered from COVID-19.

The chain uses TRBV12-5 and TRBJ2-1, with TRBD1 matching over 12 bases. Germline trimming cut 3 bases from V and 12 bases from J; bases unmatched to any gene: 15. The CDR3 spans 17 residues. Looked up from germline, CDR1 is LGHNT and CDR2 is FRNRAP. CDR3 bases: TGTGCTAGTGGTTTATACCCGGGACAGGGGGCGTTTTACGCGCAGTTCTTC. Its protein is CASGLYPGQGAFYAQFF.

In its sample, this clone was seen once. The gene calls are TRBV19 and TRBJ2-1; 14 bases match TRBD2. Per germline, CDR1 LNHDA and CDR2 SQIVND (reference sequence). The CDR3 sequence is 14 residues long. Trimming cost V 9 bases and J 5 bases; bases outside gene matches: 3. The CDR3 sequence: CASRTSGGNNEQFF. The CDR3 DNA is TGTGCCAGCCGGACTAGCGGGGGGAACAATGAGCAGTTCTTC.

The rearrangement joins TRBV2 to TRBJ2-2; 8 bases line up with TRBD1. This CDR3 has 14 amino acids. CDR1 SNHLY and CDR2 FYNNEI come from the germline V gene. Trimming took 6 bases from V and 5 from J; bases not matched to a gene: 5. The CDR3 reads CASSRDRRTGELFF. CDR3 nucleotide sequence: TGTGCCAGCAGCCGGGACAGGCGGACCGGGGAGCTGTTTTTT.

The CDR3 loop reads CASSEQGQGYNYGYTF. The CDR3 bases are TGTGCCAGCAGTGAACAGGGACAGGGGTATAACTATGGCTACACCTTC. The chain has TRBV6-1 and TRBJ1-2; 10 positions match TRBD1. This CDR3 has 16 residues. The germline CDR1 and CDR2 sequences are MNHNS and SASEGT. V shed 2 bases and J 1 base; nucleotides not matched to a gene: 4.

The chain combines TRBV5-4 with TRBJ2-2; a weak D match, TRBD2 (5 bases). V was clipped by 10 bases and J by 0 bases, with 13 bases between them. The germline CDR1 and CDR2 sequences are SGHNT and YYREEE (reference sequence). The CDR3 is made up of 14 amino acids. The CDR3 region is CADSEGTNTGELFF. Written as DNA, the CDR3 is TGTGCCGACTCTGAGGGCACGAACACCGGGGAGCTGTTTTTT.

This chain connects TRBV15 to TRBJ2-5; possible D gene TRBD1, 5 bases. The CDR3 sequence is 15 residues long. The germline V gene encodes CDR1 LNHNV and CDR2 YYDKDF (reference sequence). The V and J ends lost 0 bases and 2 bases respectively, with 10 bases between them. Here the CDR3 reads CATSRDVRVQETQYF. The CDR3 DNA reads TGTGCCACCAGCAGAGATGTCAGGGTACAAGAGACCCAGTACTTC.

J is TRBJ2-5 and V is TRBV19, with a possible D match to TRBD2 (5 bases). The CDR3 consists of 11 residues. Germline V gene data show CDR1 as LNHDA and CDR2 as SQIVND (reference sequence). V was clipped by 6 bases and J by 5 bases, with 7 bases between them. In nucleotides, the CDR3 is TGTGCCAGTAGCCTAGCCGAGACCCAGTACTTC. This translates into CASSLAETQYF.

The chain links TRBV2 to TRBJ1-1; D unresolved. This CDR3 contains 12 residues. Trimming pared 7 bases from V and 8 bases from J, leaving 14 bases between. Germline loops: CDR1 SNHLY, CDR2 FYNNEI. The CDR3 sequence: CASINLVSEAFF. For the CDR3, the DNA is TGTGCCAGCATCAACTTAGTATCCGAAGCTTTCTTT.

This clone was counted between two and nine times. The V gene is TRBV3-1 (or the pseudogene TRBV3-2), the J gene TRBJ1-1, with 7 bases identical to TRBD1. This CDR3 comprises 15 residues. J lost 0 bases, V lost 4 bases, and 5 bases had no gene match. CDR1 is LGHDT, CDR2 YNNKEL, per germline (reference sequence). The CDR3 sequence is CASSPRDRMNTEAFF. The CDR3 DNA follows: TGTGCCAGCAGCCCTCGGGACAGAATGAACACTGAAGCTTTCTTT.

CDR3 sequence: CASSLAPRGGYEQYF. In DNA form, the CDR3 reads TGTGCCAGCAGCTTAGCCCCTCGCGGGGGGTACGAGCAGTACTTC. The gene calls are TRBV7-2 and TRBJ2-7; 8 bases match TRBD2. Germline V gene lookup returns CDR1 SGHTA and CDR2 FQGNSA. CDR3 length: 15 amino acids. V was clipped by 0 bases and J by 4 bases; unmatched bases: 5.

V usage is TRBV29-1 and J usage is TRBJ2-7, with D possibly TRBD2 on 5 matching bases. Trimming shortened V by 6 bases and J by 0 bases, and 9 bases separated the two germline ends. There are 12 residues in the CDR3. The germline V gene has CDR1 SQVTM and CDR2 ANQGSEA. The CDR3 DNA reads as TGCAGCGTCTCGGGGATCTCCTACGAGCAGTACTTC. This encodes CSVSGISYEQYF.

This clone has only a few counts. J is TRBJ1-5 and V is TRBV4-1, with 7 bases aligning to TRBD1. The CDR3 is made up of 14 amino acids. The germline V gene has CDR1 MGHRA and CDR2 YSYEKL. V was clipped by 0 bases and J by 9 bases; unmatched bases: 5. The CDR3 protein is CASSQDRTGRPQHF. In DNA, the CDR3 is TGCGCCAGCAGCCAAGATCGGACAGGCCGGCCCCAGCATTTT.

In its sample, this clone was seen once. This rearrangement joins TRBV29-1 to TRBJ2-5; 7 bases agree with TRBD1. The ends lost 5 bases at V and 1 base at J; junction bases unmatched: 10. Germline V gene data show CDR1 as SQVTM and CDR2 as ANQGSEA. The CDR3 spans 15 residues. This chain's CDR3 is CSVNTGAQPQETQYF. CDR3 DNA: TGCAGCGTTAATACAGGGGCCCAACCCCAAGAGACCCAGTACTTC.

The chain combines TRBV19 with TRBJ1-2; D remains ambiguous. The CDR3 has 12 amino acids. The V end lost 2 bases, the J end lost 8 bases, and 9 bases lay between the germline ends. The germline V gene encodes CDR1 LNHDA and CDR2 SQIVND (reference sequence). The CDR3 region is CASSITEGGYTF. CDR3 bases: TGTGCCAGTAGTATAACCGAGGGAGGCTACACCTTC.

CDR3 coding DNA: TGTGCCAGCAGTTTAAAGCTTCATTCGGGAGGTGGCTACACCTTC. Protein sequence: CASSLKLHSGGGYTF. The rearrangement links TRBV27 to TRBJ1-2; D is uncertain. V dropped 2 bases and J dropped 7 bases, with 17 bases sitting between them. Germline values: CDR1 MNHEY, CDR2 SMNVEV (reference sequence). The length of the CDR3 is 15 residues.

This rearrangement joins TRBV15 to TRBJ2-7, with TRBD1 matching 12 bases. Germline trimming cut 4 bases from V and 2 bases from J; bases unmatched to any gene: 3. The CDR3 runs to 15 residues. The V gene's germline CDR1 is LNHNV and CDR2 YYDKDF (reference sequence). CDR3 sequence: CATSIGTGGAYEQYF. Written as DNA, the CDR3 is TGTGCCACCAGCATCGGGACAGGGGGCGCCTACGAGCAGTACTTC.

This chain links TRBV29-1 with TRBJ2-3; TRBD1 aligns across 10 bases. The J segment lost 1 base and the V segment lost 3 bases, leaving 1 base of the junction unmatched. The germline gives CDR1 SQVTM, CDR2 ANQGSEA. The CDR3 spans 14 residues. CDR3 in amino acids: CSVEGTGGTDTQYF. In DNA, the CDR3 is TGCAGCGTTGAGGGGACAGGGGGCACAGATACGCAGTATTTT.

V and J are TRBV29-1 and TRBJ1-1; D remains unclear. The V end was cut by 7 bases, the J end by 0 bases, with 12 bases between. Germline CDR1 and CDR2: SQVTM and ANQGSEA. The CDR3 extends over 13 amino acids. The CDR3 DNA is TGCAGCGCCGCACTAGAGGTGAACACTGAAGCTTTCTTT. It is translated as CSAALEVNTEAFF.

The rearrangement links TRBV27 to TRBJ2-3; D possibly corresponds to TRBD1 (5 bases). From germline, CDR1 is MNHEY and CDR2 SMNVEV (reference sequence). The length of the CDR3 is 14 residues. Trimming removed 2 bases at V and 0 bases at J, with 6 bases between. The CDR3 spells CASSLRGSTDTQYF. CDR3 coding DNA: TGTGCCAGCAGTTTAAGGGGAAGCACAGATACGCAGTATTTT.

The rearrangement joins TRBV7-8 to TRBJ1-4; D remains ambiguous. V lost 8 bases to trimming and J lost 1 base, with 17 bases between them. Germline-derived CDR1 and CDR2 are SGHVS and FQNEAQ. The CDR3 has 16 amino acids. In nucleotides, the CDR3 is TGTGCCAGCCGACCCGCTCTAGGAAGAACTAATGAAAAACTGTTTTTT. This codes for CASRPALGRTNEKLFF.

This chain's CDR3 is CASSLLGPGNTIYF. The CDR3 nucleotides read TGTGCCAGCAGCTTATTGGGGCCTGGAAACACCATATATTTT. This chain joins TRBV7-3 and TRBJ1-3, with D possibly being TRBD1 (5 bases). Trimming left V 2 bases short and J 2 bases short, with 7 bases between. This CDR3 is built from 14 residues. Per germline, CDR1 SGHTA and CDR2 FQGTGA.

The V call is TRBV5-3, the J call TRBJ1-6, with D unresolved. TRBV5-3 is recorded as an ORF, its role being uncertain. The CDR3 is 9 amino acids. V was shortened by 7 bases and J by 16 bases, with 9 bases between the two germline ends. The CDR3 DNA reads as TGTGCCAGAGCCCGGGATCTCCACTTT. Translating it yields CARARDLHF.

The chain carries TRBV7-3 and TRBJ1-1, with D perhaps TRBD1 (6 bases). The germline V gene encodes CDR1 SGHTA and CDR2 FQGTGA. This CDR3 region has 17 residues. Trimming left V 5 bases short and J 6 bases short, with 25 bases between. The CDR3 DNA sequence: TGTGCCAGCAGCAAACAACCTCGACAGGACCCTTGGGCTGAAGCTTTCTTT. It yields the protein CASSKQPRQDPWAEAFF.

The chain links TRBV29-1 to TRBJ1-1; D gene unclear. Deletions cut 7 bases from V and 3 bases from J, with 9 bases between. Germline V gene data show CDR1 as SQVTM and CDR2 as ANQGSEA. The CDR3 covers 11 residues. CDR3 in DNA: TGCAGCGGCGAGTCTTACACTGAAGCTTTCTTT. This sequence encodes CSGESYTEAFF.

The chain is built from TRBV5-4 and TRBJ2-5, with TRBD1 matching 7 bases. Germline CDR1 and CDR2: SGHNT and YYREEE (reference sequence). After removal of 6 bases from V and 2 bases from J, the junction contained 4 bases not matched to a gene. This CDR3 spans 13 amino acids. For the CDR3, the DNA is TGTGCCAGCAAAAAGGGACAGCAAGAGACCCAGTACTTC. It encodes CASKKGQQETQYF.

The rearrangement uses TRBV6-2 or TRBV6-3 and TRBJ2-1; D remains ambiguous. The length of the CDR3 is 12 residues. Germline assignment: CDR1 MNHEY and CDR2 SVGEGT. V was trimmed by 2 bases and J by 10 bases, leaving 9 bases between them. CDR3 nucleotide sequence: TGTGCCAGCAGTTACCCCGCCAGGGAGCAGTTCTTC. Translated, it gives CASSYPAREQFF.

This rearrangement joins TRBV7-8 to TRBJ2-5, with 11 bases fitting TRBD2. CDR1 is SGHVS, CDR2 FQNEAQ, per germline. The CDR3 runs to 15 residues. Trimming cost V 7 bases and J 4 bases; bases outside gene matches: 8. In nucleotides, the CDR3 is TGTGCCAGCACCACCACTAGCGGGGGCGGAGAGACCCAGTACTTC. Protein product: CASTTTSGGGETQYF.

The chain employs TRBV2 and TRBJ2-7; no clear D gene. The germline V gene encodes CDR1 SNHLY and CDR2 FYNNEI. The CDR3 is 11 residues long. Trimming took 6 bases from V and 4 from J, leaving 7 bases between them. DNA for the CDR3: TGTGCCAGCAGCCAGAGGTACGAGCAGTACTTC. It specifies CASSQRYEQYF.